Each of the 31 T cell receptor beta chains below was sequenced from the same sample in a study of beta chain features in type 1 diabetes. Expressed TCRB transcripts were sequenced after all isolated RNA was converted to cDNA. The method was immunoSEQ multiplex PCR; TCRdb's version includes in-frame clones alone and lacks a portion of them. The profile covers about 930,000 clones, with roughly 17% appearing a single time and 0.02% to 0.03% taken by the ten largest. The source material was naive CD4+ T cells from blood. The source of these receptors is a woman aged 18-30 years in good health.

The table lists this clone with a few counts. The chain recombines TRBV5-4 with TRBJ2-7; TRBD1 matches at 7 bases. Per germline, CDR1 SGHNT and CDR2 YYREEE (reference sequence). With 3 bases clipped from V and 2 bases from J, the junction kept 8 bases outside the gene matches. CDR3 length: 15 amino acids. CDR3 nucleotides: TGTGCCAGCAGCTCCGTGGGGACAGAGCCCTACGAGCAGTACTTC. This codes for CASSSVGTEPYEQYF.

The CDR3 reads CATSRVGVNYGYTF. The CDR3 DNA is TGTGCCACCAGCAGAGTTGGGGTTAACTATGGCTACACCTTC. The gene calls are TRBV15 and TRBJ1-2; D is unclear. From germline, CDR1 is LNHNV and CDR2 YYDKDF (reference sequence). The V and J ends lost 1 base and 1 base respectively, with 7 bases between them. CDR3 length equals 14 residues.

This chain links TRBV5-1 with TRBJ2-6; the D is unclear. This CDR3 spans 17 amino acids. Per the germline V gene, CDR1 is SGHRS and CDR2 is YFSETQ. V gave up 0 bases and J gave up 3 bases, with 13 bases separating them. The CDR3 DNA reads as TGCGCCAGCAGCTTGGCCTATATTACGGGTGGGGCCAACGTCCTGACTTTC. It is translated as CASSLAYITGGANVLTF.

This sequence joins TRBV6-6 and TRBJ1-2; D not certain. The CDR3 length is 14 residues. The ends were cut back, 6 bases at V and 4 bases at J, with 15 bases in the middle. Looked up from germline, CDR1 is MNHNY and CDR2 is SVGAGI (reference sequence). The CDR3 nucleotides read TGTGCCAGCAGCTCCGACGCGGCCATCTATGGCTACACCTTC. Residues: CASSSDAAIYGYTF.

This clone appeared a few times. J is TRBJ2-3 and V is TRBV28, with D uncertain. The CDR3 contains 15 residues. V lost 7 bases, J lost 1 base, and 15 bases lay in between. Germline values: CDR1 MDHEN, CDR2 SYDVKM. The CDR3 DNA sequence: TGTGCCAGCAAGGACGGGTGGTTGGGCACAGATACGCAGTATTTT. As protein: CASKDGWLGTDTQYF.

This clone has only a few counts. The chain combines TRBV4-3 with TRBJ2-1; tentatively, D is TRBD1 (5 bases). V lost 1 base and J lost 4, with 8 bases in between. CDR1 and CDR2 (germline): LGHNA, YSLEER. The CDR3 runs 14 residues. The CDR3 DNA is TGCGCCAGCAGCCAAGTTTACAGGTACAATGAGCAGTTCTTC. This gives the protein CASSQVYRYNEQFF.

This clone has just a few counts. The gene calls are TRBV19 and TRBJ1-5; D perhaps matches TRBD1 (5 bases). The CDR3 sequence is 16 residues long. The germline V gene encodes CDR1 LNHDA and CDR2 SQIVND (reference sequence). Trimming pared 0 bases from V and 6 bases from J, leaving 15 bases between. CDR3 protein: CASSIEGAGTRQPQHF. CDR3 nucleotides: TGTGCCAGTAGTATAGAAGGCGCAGGGACTCGTCAGCCCCAGCATTTT.

Only a few counts were recorded for this clone. In the same sample, other DNA sequences code for this CDR3. V gene TRBV18 combines with J gene TRBJ2-1; possibly TRBD2 for D (6 bases). This CDR3 region has 12 residues. CDR1 and CDR2 (germline): KGHSH, LQKENI. Trimming stripped 6 bases from V and 6 bases from J, with 9 bases between. The CDR3 sequence: CASSRDSNEQFF. The CDR3 region has the DNA TGTGCCAGCTCCCGGGACTCCAATGAGCAGTTCTTC.

This clone was picked up a small number of times. This chain connects TRBV20-1 to TRBJ2-5; a weak D match, TRBD2 (5 bases). V lost 3 bases, J lost 7 bases, and 9 bases lay in between. The germline V gene has CDR1 DFQATT and CDR2 SNEGSKA (reference sequence). The CDR3 has 11 residues. The CDR3 is CSARDSWTQYF. CDR3 nucleotide sequence: TGCAGTGCTAGGGACTCCTGGACCCAGTACTTC.

The rearrangement joins TRBV4-2 to TRBJ1-1; D uncertain. The CDR3 contains 14 residues. Trimming stripped 0 bases from V and 9 bases from J, with 14 bases between. CDR1 LGHNA and CDR2 YNFKEQ come from the germline V gene. DNA of the CDR3: TGTGCCAGCAGCCAAGAAGGACTCTTAGAGAAAGCTTTCTTT. Translated: CASSQEGLLEKAFF.

This clone was seen a few times. The rearrangement links TRBV9 to TRBJ1-2; D unresolved. Germline V lookup: CDR1 SGDLS, CDR2 YYNGEE. V was pared by 1 base and J by 5 bases, with 15 bases between. The CDR3 has 15 amino acids. CDR3 protein: CASSVQSVVGYGYTF. For the CDR3, the DNA is TGTGCCAGCAGCGTACAATCGGTTGTTGGTTATGGCTACACCTTC.

The chain recombines TRBV28 with TRBJ2-7; 14 positions match TRBD2. CDR1 MDHEN and CDR2 SYDVKM come from the germline V gene. The CDR3 totals 19 residues. The V and J ends lost 4 bases and 0 bases, in that order; junction bases with no gene match: 11. CDR3 in amino acids: CASSSGLAGGSPVSYEQYF. Here the CDR3 DNA reads TGTGCCAGCAGTTCTGGACTAGCGGGAGGCTCCCCAGTCTCCTACGAGCAGTACTTC.

This clone was observed a few times. V gene TRBV19 combines with J gene TRBJ2-7, with 9 bases identical to TRBD2. Germline values: CDR1 LNHDA, CDR2 SQIVND (reference sequence). After removal of 2 bases from V and 6 bases from J, the junction contained 11 bases not matched to a gene. The CDR3 has 16 residues. The CDR3: CASSITPSGTGREQYF. The CDR3 coding sequence is TGTGCCAGTAGTATAACCCCTAGCGGGACGGGCCGCGAGCAGTACTTC.

The J gene is TRBJ1-2, the V gene TRBV11-2; D is undetermined. V lost 0 bases and J lost 8, with 19 bases in between. CDR3 size: 16 residues. Germline CDR1 SGHAT, CDR2 FQNNGV. Written as DNA, the CDR3 is TGTGCCAGCAGCTTAGATCCCCAAGACCCTACGGGGGGCTACACCTTC. Its translation: CASSLDPQDPTGGYTF.

CDR3: CAVSATGVSDTQYF. DNA for the CDR3: TGTGCCGTCTCCGCGACAGGGGTTTCAGATACGCAGTATTTT. This chain connects TRBV6-1 to TRBJ2-3; 8 bases line up with TRBD1. Germline V gives CDR1 MNHNS, CDR2 SASEGT. CDR3 length: 14 residues. V shed 11 bases and J 4 bases; nucleotides not matched to a gene: 11.

This clone was recorded a few times. The chain combines TRBV7-2 with TRBJ1-2; TRBD1 aligns across 7 bases. The ends lost 2 bases at V and 3 bases at J; junction bases unmatched: 6. CDR1 is SGHTA, CDR2 FQGNSA, per germline. This CDR3 has 15 amino acids. CDR3 protein: CASSLRQGSDYGYTF. The DNA of the CDR3 is TGTGCCAGCAGCTTAAGACAGGGCTCTGACTATGGCTACACCTTC.

This clone was detected only a few times. This chain links TRBV27 with TRBJ1-4, with D possibly TRBD1 on 6 matching bases. The CDR3 is 15 residues long. V shed 2 bases and J shed 7 bases, with 14 bases lying between them. CDR1 MNHEY and CDR2 SMNVEV come from the germline V gene (reference sequence). The CDR3 sequence: CASSLEGGKGEKLFF. The CDR3, as DNA: TGTGCCAGCAGTTTAGAGGGGGGGAAAGGTGAAAAACTGTTTTTT.

This clone appeared a few times. The chain employs TRBV28 and TRBJ2-2; weak D call: TRBD1 (5 bases). Germline V gene data show CDR1 as MDHEN and CDR2 as SYDVKM. V shed 9 bases and J shed 0 bases, with 11 bases lying between them. The length of the CDR3 is 14 residues. In nucleotides, the CDR3 is TGTGCCAGTAGGGAAGGGGCGAACACCGGGGAGCTGTTTTTT. Protein: CASREGANTGELFF.

This chain links TRBV2 with TRBJ2-7, with D unclear. CDR1 and CDR2 from the germline V gene are SNHLY and FYNNEI. The CDR3 sequence is 13 residues long. The ends were cut back, 1 base at V and 7 bases at J, with 11 bases in the middle. CDR3 nucleotide sequence: TGTGCCAGCAGTGAAGGCCTCTGGCGGGAGCAGTACTTC. Its protein is CASSEGLWREQYF.

In this sample, this clone turned up a few times. This rearrangement joins TRBV12-5 to TRBJ2-3, with TRBD1 matching 9 bases. The CDR3 runs 15 residues. The germline V gene has CDR1 LGHNT and CDR2 FRNRAP. The V segment lost 6 bases and the J segment 2 bases; nucleotides outside the gene matches: 6. CDR3 DNA sequence: TGTGCTAGTGGCCCCGGACAGGGGACCACAGATACGCAGTATTTT. Its translation is CASGPGQGTTDTQYF.

The rearrangement joins TRBV4-2 to TRBJ2-5, with D unclear. The germline CDR1 and CDR2 sequences are LGHNA and YNFKEQ. Trimming removed 1 base from V and 5 bases from J, with 14 bases in between. This CDR3 contains 15 residues. CDR3 sequence: CASSQGIGSRETQYF. The CDR3 DNA reads as TGTGCCAGCAGCCAAGGGATCGGAAGTCGTGAGACCCAGTACTTC.

In its sample, this clone was seen a few times. V gene TRBV28 combines with J gene TRBJ2-7; TRBD1 matches 9 bases. V shed 5 bases and J 3 bases; nucleotides not matched to a gene: 8. From germline, CDR1 is MDHEN and CDR2 SYDVKM. The CDR3 covers 15 residues. The CDR3 loop reads CASSTAGQGIYEQYF. For the CDR3, the DNA is TGTGCCAGCAGTACAGCAGGACAGGGGATCTACGAGCAGTACTTC.

The chain has TRBV5-1 and TRBJ2-2; 7 bases align to TRBD1. The trim removed 5 bases at V and 4 bases at J, leaving 11 bases unmatched. The CDR3 loop spans 16 amino acids. Germline assignment: CDR1 SGHRS and CDR2 YFSETQ. CDR3 nucleotides: TGCGCCAGCAGGGGACAGACCATCGTAGGCACCGGGGAGCTGTTTTTT. Encoded protein: CASRGQTIVGTGELFF.

This clone has more than one count but fewer than ten. This rearrangement joins TRBV25-1 to TRBJ2-7; no clear D. V shed 6 bases and J shed 7 bases, with 22 bases lying between them. CDR3 length: 15 residues. Germline values: CDR1 MGHDK, CDR2 SYGVNS. In DNA, the CDR3 is TGTGCCAGCAGCCCTCGACTCCCCCTGGCCGGAGAGCAGTACTTC. Protein sequence: CASSPRLPLAGEQYF.

This chain links TRBV4-2 with TRBJ2-5, with D maybe TRBD2 (6 bases). The CDR3 runs 13 residues. V was cut by 5 bases and J by 3 bases, with 10 bases left in between. Germline assignment: CDR1 LGHNA and CDR2 YNFKEQ. Here the CDR3 reads CASSFQREETQYF. DNA of the CDR3: TGTGCCAGCAGCTTCCAGCGGGAAGAGACCCAGTACTTC.

This clone was counted between two and nine times. This chain connects TRBV5-1 to TRBJ2-7; no definite D call. Germline CDR1 and CDR2: SGHRS and YFSETQ. There are 15 residues in the CDR3. The V gene lost 0 bases and the J gene lost 4 bases, with 14 bases spanning the gap. The CDR3 nucleotides are TGCGCCAGCAGCTTGGCCATTGGAACGGCTTACGAGCAGTACTTC. This gives the protein CASSLAIGTAYEQYF.

The chain uses TRBV7-2 and TRBJ2-7; D unclear. CDR1 and CDR2 (germline): SGHTA, FQGNSA. With 5 bases removed from V and 0 bases from J, the gap between germline ends came to 8 bases. This CDR3 spans 13 amino acids. CDR3: CASSREVSYEQYF. The DNA of the CDR3 is TGTGCCAGCAGCCGAGAAGTCTCCTACGAGCAGTACTTC.

V usage is TRBV6-6 and J usage is TRBJ2-3; D may be TRBD1 (6 bases). The CDR3 sequence is 14 residues long. The V end lost 1 base, the J end lost 5 bases, and 10 bases lay between the germline ends. Per the germline V gene, CDR1 is MNHNY and CDR2 is SVGAGI (reference sequence). CDR3 nucleotides: TGTGCCAGCAGTTACTGGGGGCCGTTAGATACGCAGTATTTT. Translating it yields CASSYWGPLDTQYF.

CDR3 coding DNA: TGCGCCAGCAGCCAGCCGGGACTCCCTCCGGATACGCAGTATTTT. Translation: CASSQPGLPPDTQYF. The chain employs TRBV4-3 and TRBJ2-3; D is perhaps TRBD2 (6 bases). This CDR3 region has 15 residues. The germline V and J ends were trimmed by 3 bases and 6 bases, with 16 bases remaining between them. Per the germline V gene, CDR1 is LGHNA and CDR2 is YSLEER.

This clone was detected only a few times. This chain joins TRBV2 and TRBJ2-7; D is perhaps TRBD2 (6 bases). The CDR3 covers 14 residues. The V and J ends lost 6 bases and 1 base respectively, with 13 bases between them. In germline, CDR1 is SNHLY, CDR2 FYNNEI. The CDR3 sequence is CASSALAGSYEQYF. In nucleotides, the CDR3 is TGTGCCAGCAGCGCCCTGGCGGGGTCCTACGAGCAGTACTTC.

The chain couples TRBV7-2 to TRBJ1-1; TRBD1 matches at 8 bases. This CDR3 spans 13 amino acids. The V segment lost 6 bases and the J segment 7 bases; nucleotides outside the gene matches: 7. Per the germline V gene, CDR1 is SGHTA and CDR2 is FQGNSA. CDR3 amino acids: CASSSGGADEAFF. Here the CDR3 DNA reads TGTGCCAGCAGTTCAGGGGGCGCGGATGAAGCTTTCTTT.